This TCR beta chain was profiled in a study of beta chain features in type 1 diabetes. Expressed TCRB transcripts were sequenced because the isolated RNA had all been reverse transcribed beforehand. Data came from immunoSEQ multiplex PCR; TCRdb stores just in-frame clones and leaves some out. The sample yields about 290,000 clones, 7% to 9% seen once. Trimming took off 5 bases at V and 5 bases at J, with 15 bases between the two ends. The CDR3 totals 14 residues. Germline CDR1 SGHTA, CDR2 FQGTGA. A remark on this clone: What it binds is not known.

Study-wide points: Small HLA sub-analyses could not settle whether HLA shapes TCRB rearrangement.

This chain uses TRBV7-3 with TRBJ2-5; the D call may be TRBD1 or TRBD2 (6 bases each). This sequence was found in a woman younger than 30 in good health. Sequenced input: central memory CD4+ T cells from blood. The CDR3 DNA reads as TGTGCCAGCAGCCCCCAAGGGGGGATGGAGACCCAGTACTTC. Protein sequence: CASSPQGGMETQYF.